One TCR beta chain is described in this entry. What it binds is not known. Some clones are missing from TCRdb's copy, which holds only in-frame ones; the method was immunoSEQ multiplex PCR. Of hundreds of thousands of clones listed, approximately 96% were seen once; the top ten hold over 0.1%. The data were taken from a study of shared clonotypes between healthy human individuals. Overall study results and limits: Clonotypes shared by all four donors outscored non-shared clonotypes in generation probability.

Selected positively for CCR7 and CD45RO-negative, naive CD8 cells excluded terminally differentiated effector memory CD45RA+ cells. Sequenced material: naive CD8+ T cells sorted from blood. This clonotype was sampled from a woman between 25 and 40 years old in good health.

The CDR3 nucleotides are TGTGCCAGCTCTCTTCGAGAGGGACAGATTTATGGCTACACCTTC. Amino acid sequence: CASSLREGQIYGYTF. This sequence joins TRBV6-5 and TRBJ1-2, with 7 nucleotides matching TRBD1. Germline values: CDR1 MNHEY, CDR2 SVGAGI. V dropped 8 bases and J dropped 5; count of bases not matched to a gene: 14. There are 15 residues in the CDR3.